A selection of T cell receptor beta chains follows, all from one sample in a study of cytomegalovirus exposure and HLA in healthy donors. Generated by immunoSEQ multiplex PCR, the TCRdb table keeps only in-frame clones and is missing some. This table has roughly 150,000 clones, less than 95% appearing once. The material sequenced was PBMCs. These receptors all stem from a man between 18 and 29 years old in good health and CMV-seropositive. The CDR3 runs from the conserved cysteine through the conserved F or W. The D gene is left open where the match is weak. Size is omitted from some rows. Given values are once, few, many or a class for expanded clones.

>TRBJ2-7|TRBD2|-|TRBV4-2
TGTGCCAGCAGCCAGACAACGGGACTACCTGGAGACGAGCAGTACTTC
CASSQTTGLPGDEQYF
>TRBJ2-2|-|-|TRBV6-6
TGTGCCAGCAGTTACTTGGAGGGGGAGCTGTTTTTT
CASSYLEGELFF
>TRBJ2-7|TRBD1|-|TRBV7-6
TGTGCCAGCAGCCCCCCGGACAGGGGGGGGGCCTACGAGCAGTACTTC
CASSPPDRGGAYEQYF
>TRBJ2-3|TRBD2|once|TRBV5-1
TGCGCCAGCAGCTTGGGAGGGACTAGCGGCACAGATACGCAGTATTTT
CASSLGGTSGTDTQYF
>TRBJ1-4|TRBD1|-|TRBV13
TGTGCCAGCAGCTTTACAGGGGCGGAAAATGAAAAACTGTTTTTT
CASSFTGAENEKLFF
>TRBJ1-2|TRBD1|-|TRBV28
TGTGCCAGCAGGCCAGGGGGCTATGGCTACACCTTC
CASRPGGYGYTF
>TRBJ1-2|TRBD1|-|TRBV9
TGTGCCAGCAGCGCTCCCAGGGACAGGGGGCGGGGTGGCTACACCTTC
CASSAPRDRGRGGYTF
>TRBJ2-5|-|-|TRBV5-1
TGCGCCAGCAGCTTGGACAGGGGGGGAGGAGAGACCCAGTACTTC
CASSLDRGGGETQYF
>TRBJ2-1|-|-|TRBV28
TGTGCCAGCAGTTTACCCGGGCGGGGCTGGTTCTTC
CASSLPGRGWFF
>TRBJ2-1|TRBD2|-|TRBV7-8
TGTGCCAGCATGAACTCGGGACTAGCGGGAGCGGGTGAGCAGTTCTTC
CASMNSGLAGAGEQFF
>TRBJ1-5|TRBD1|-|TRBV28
TGTGCCAGCAGTATACCGGGACAGGCTCTCTATCAGCCCCAGCATTTT
CASSIPGQALYQPQHF
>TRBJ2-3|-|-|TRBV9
TGTGCCAGCAGCGTCGGCGGGCAAAGCACAGATACGCAGTATTTT
CASSVGGQSTDTQYF
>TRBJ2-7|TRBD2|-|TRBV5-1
TGCGCCAGCAGCTTGGTTTCGGGGGAGGGACTCGAGCAGTACTTC
CASSLVSGEGLEQYF
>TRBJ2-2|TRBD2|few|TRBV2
TGTGCCGGAAGACTAGCGGGAAACACCGGGGAGCTGTTTTTT
CAGRLAGNTGELFF
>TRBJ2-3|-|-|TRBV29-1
TGCAGCTCCCGTACAGATACGCAGTATTTT
CSSRTDTQYF
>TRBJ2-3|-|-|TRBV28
TGTGCCAGCAGTTTATGGGCTAGCGGCACAGATACGCAGTATTTT
CASSLWASGTDTQYF
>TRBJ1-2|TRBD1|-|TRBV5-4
TGTGCCAGCAGCTTGGCCAGGGACAGGGGGCAGTATGGCTACACCTTC
CASSLARDRGQYGYTF
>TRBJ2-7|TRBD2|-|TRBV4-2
TGTGCCAGCAGCCAAGACGGGGGGAGCTACGAGCAGTACTTC
CASSQDGGSYEQYF
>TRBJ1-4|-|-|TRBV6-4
TGTGCCAGCAGTGACGGTTGGCCTCATGATGAAAAACTGTTTTTT
CASSDGWPHDEKLFF
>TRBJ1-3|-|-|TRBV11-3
TGTGCCAGCAGCCAATACCCGACAGGAGGATTAGATGGAAACACCATATATTTT
CASSQYPTGGLDGNTIYF
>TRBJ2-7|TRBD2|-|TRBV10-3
TGTGCCATCAGTTCTAAGCGGGAGACCCCCCACGAGCAGTACTTC
CAISSKRETPHEQYF
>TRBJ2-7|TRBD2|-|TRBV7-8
TGTGCCAGCAGCCCTAGCGGGAGGGCCTACGAGCAGTACTTC
CASSPSGRAYEQYF
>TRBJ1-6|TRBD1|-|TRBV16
TGTGCCAGCAGCCAACTGACAGGGGTAAATTCACCCCTCCACTTT
CASSQLTGVNSPLHF
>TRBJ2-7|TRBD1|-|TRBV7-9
TGTGCCAGCAGTCCTTCAGGGGGCCGTTATATATACGAGCAGTACTTC
CASSPSGGRYIYEQYF
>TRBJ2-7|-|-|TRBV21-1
TGTGCCAGCGGAATTATTGAGGCCTGCCGGGACACCCCCTACGAGCAGTACTTC
CASGIIEACRDTPYEQYF
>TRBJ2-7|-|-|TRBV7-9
TGTGCCAGCAGCTTAACGACTTCCTACGAGCAGTACTTC
CASSLTTSYEQYF
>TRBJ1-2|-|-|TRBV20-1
TGCAGTGCTATGCCAGTCTATGGCTACACCTTC
CSAMPVYGYTF
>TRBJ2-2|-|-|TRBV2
TGTGCCAGCAGTGAAATAGGGAGGAGGACCGGGGAGCTGTTTTTT
CASSEIGRRTGELFF
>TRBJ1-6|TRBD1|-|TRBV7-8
TGTGCCAGCAGCATCAGGACAGGGGTTGGGGATAATTCACCCCTCCACTTT
CASSIRTGVGDNSPLHF
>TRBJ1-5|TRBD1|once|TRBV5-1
TGCGCCAGCAGCTTGACAGGGGGCAATCAGCCCCAGCATTTT
CASSLTGGNQPQHF
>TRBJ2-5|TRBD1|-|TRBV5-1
TGCGCCAGCAGCTTGGAGGGGACAGTTCAAGCGGCCCAGTACTTC
CASSLEGTVQAAQYF
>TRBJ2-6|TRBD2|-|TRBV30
TGTGCCTGGAGTGTCCGTAGACTAGCGGGAAGAGCTGGGGCCAACGTCCTGACTTTC
CAWSVRRLAGRAGANVLTF
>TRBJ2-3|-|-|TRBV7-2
TGTGCCAGCAGCGCCGGTCCCCGGGATACGCAGTATTTT
CASSAGPRDTQYF
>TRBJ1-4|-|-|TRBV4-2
TGTGCCAGCAGCCAAGTATTCGAGACTCAGAGTGAAAAACTGTTTTTT
CASSQVFETQSEKLFF
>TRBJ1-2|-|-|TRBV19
TGTGCCAGTACCTACAGGGTCCACTATGGCTACACCTTC
CASTYRVHYGYTF
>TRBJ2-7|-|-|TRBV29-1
TGCAGCGGCGCGGGACAGGGGTCGGCTAGCGGGGCCTACGAGCAGTACTTC
CSGAGQGSASGAYEQYF
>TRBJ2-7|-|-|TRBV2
TGTGCCAGCAGTGAAGGGGTGATAGCTTCTCACTCCTACGAGCAGTACTTC
CASSEGVIASHSYEQYF
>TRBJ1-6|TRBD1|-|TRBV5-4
TGTGCCAGCAGCCGGACAGGGGATTCACCCCTCCACTTT
CASSRTGDSPLHF
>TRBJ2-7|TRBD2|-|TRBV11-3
TGTGCCAGCAGCTTAGAGACTAGCGGGTCTACCTACGAGCAGTACTTC
CASSLETSGSTYEQYF
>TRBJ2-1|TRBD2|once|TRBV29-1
TGCAGCGTTGAGGCTAGCGGGAGTTTTTTCAGGGAGCAGTTCTTC
CSVEASGSFFREQFF
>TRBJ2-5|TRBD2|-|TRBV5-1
TGCGCCAGCAGCGGTGGACTAGCGAGCCAAGAGACCCAGTACTTC
CASSGGLASQETQYF
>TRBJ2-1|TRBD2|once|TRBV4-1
TGCGCCAGCAGTCTATTAGCGGGGGCCTACAATGAGCAGTTCTTC
CASSLLAGAYNEQFF